Sequencing of this T cell receptor beta chain was carried out in a study of T-cell memory formation after mild COVID-19. On the study more broadly: There were largely donor-specific TCR clusters. Study-level results: Balance between CD4 and CD8 was seen in clones contracting day 15 to 85, and a CD4+ lean was seen in later expanders. SARS-CoV-2 specificity of second-wave clones peaking day 37 was unconfirmed.

V was pared by 4 bases and J by 8 bases, with 1 base of the junction left unmatched. The CDR3 covers 11 residues. Germline lookup yields CDR1 SQVTM and CDR2 ANQGSEA. Constant-segment primers served in 5'RACE that generated TCR alpha and TCR beta cDNA libraries bearing sample barcodes and UMIs. TCRdb re-called the 5' RACE reads through MiXCR, storing one row per CDR3 protein. The table lists 95,000 to 120,000 distinct CDR3 sequences, roughly 20% of them singletons. Worth noting for this clonotype: Its cognate antigen is unknown.

V is TRBV29-1 and J is TRBJ2-1; 8 bases align to TRBD1. The sequence came from a man younger than 35 who had mild COVID-19 (a few samples of this study predate the infection). Cell type and time point are not known. Input material: PBMCs or a T cell subset sorted from them (not recorded which). Here the CDR3 reads CSVAGGYEQFF. Here the CDR3 DNA reads TGCAGCGTTGCAGGGGGCTATGAGCAGTTCTTC.